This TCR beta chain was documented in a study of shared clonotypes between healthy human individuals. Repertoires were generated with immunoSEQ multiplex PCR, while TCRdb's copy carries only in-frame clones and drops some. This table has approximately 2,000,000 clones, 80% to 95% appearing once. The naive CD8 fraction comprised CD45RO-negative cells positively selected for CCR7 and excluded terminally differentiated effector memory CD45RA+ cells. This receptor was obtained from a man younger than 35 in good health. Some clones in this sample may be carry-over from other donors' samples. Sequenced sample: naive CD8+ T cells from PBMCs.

CDR3 amino acids: CAISELSGYEQYF. For the CDR3, the DNA is TGTGCCATCAGTGAGTTATCAGGGTACGAGCAGTACTTC. V usage is TRBV10-3 and J usage is TRBJ2-7; tentatively, D is TRBD1 (5 bases). The CDR3 has 13 amino acids. CDR1 and CDR2 (germline): ENHRY, SYGVKD. Trimming pared 1 base from V and 4 bases from J, leaving 8 bases between.